This T cell receptor beta chain was observed in a study of glioma-infiltrating T cells after dendritic cell vaccination (TCRdb year 2016). Regarding the research as a whole: The cohort comprised around 15 glioblastoma patients from Phase I and II dendritic cell vaccination trials, 9 newly diagnosed and 6 with recurrent disease. Between the early 2000s and the early 2010s, patients were given autologous tumor lysate-pulsed dendritic cell vaccination. To make the vaccine, monocyte-derived dendritic cells were cultured for seven days with IL-4 and GM-CSF and then pulsed overnight with autologous tumor lysate. Each patient got three intradermal injections of the dendritic cell vaccine, spaced at biweekly intervals, in the arm below the axilla. Tumor-infiltrating lymphocyte content was quantified and tumor and blood repertoires were compared in dendritic cell-vaccinated glioblastoma patients by deep sequencing of TCR beta CDR3 regions. Survival after dendritic cell vaccination was correlated with TCR sequencing metrics, such as TIL content and the overlap between tumor and blood repertoires. General study outcomes and caveats: TCR clonality showed no direct relationship with survival, which suggests that a diverse polyclonal response may be important. The cohort was small and heterogeneous, only a few patients had full blood and tumor sets, and even fewer had initial-recurrent tumor pairs. The three-group TCR overlap response model was described as speculative and requiring prospective validation. Higher estimated pretreatment TIL content predicted longer time to progression and overall survival after dendritic cell vaccination.

Using the immunoSEQ assay, TCRB CDR3 regions were amplified from roughly 2.2 micrograms of genomic DNA, or from all available DNA when less than that was on hand. The multiplex PCR employed 60 forward primers targeting TCR V beta segments and 13 reverse primers targeting J beta segments. To estimate reads per starting template, synthetic control templates were spiked into each sample at limiting dilution. Reads of 87 bp were generated by sequencing on the Illumina HiSeq System. The paper's data handling went like this. PCR and sequencing errors were removed by a nearest neighbor algorithm that merged closely related sequences. TCR overlap was defined as the percentage of unique tumor TCR beta sequences that were also present in the same patient's peripheral blood. Held by TCRdb, this immuneACCESS table contains in-frame sequences only and omits some clones. Under half of the omission traces to an unresolved V gene where checked; the cause of the rest is unknown. The V and J calls and clone size come from that table; D and trimming were worked out from the DNA. The sample table shows approximately 100,000 clones, and about four fifths are seen once. The top ten clonotypes cover about 6.5% of the sample.

With regard to this clone: Its specific antigen is unknown. Per-base quality was not reported, and no clone a single base away is much larger than it.

CDR3 length: 14 amino acids, cysteine to phenylalanine. Only the CDR3 DNA stays, 42 bases, in frame from base 1. From the germline V gene, CDR1 is SGHRS and CDR2 is YFSETQ. At the junction V is shortened by 0 bases and J by 4 bases; bases outside the gene matches: 2. Patients were selected for having adequate residual fresh-frozen tumor tissue and more than two years of available survival data. Although molecular status otherwise differed among the glioblastoma patients, no patient had an isocitrate dehydrogenase mutation. PBMC were collected before vaccination, two weeks after the third vaccination, and at tumor progression if tumor progression occurred. The Qiagen DNeasy Blood extraction Kit was used for extraction of genomic DNA.

The chain was built from TRBV5-1 and TRBJ2-3; 7 bases in between match TRBD2. This clonotype was sampled from a human donor with glioblastoma. This material consisted of blood, taken before dendritic cell vaccination. Read as DNA, the sequence is TGCGCCAGCAGCTTGGGACTAGCAGCAGATACGCAGTATTTT. Its amino acids are CASSLGLAADTQYF.